The rows below give T cell receptor beta chains drawn from one sample of a study of T cells in Graves' hyperthyroidism and ophthalmopathy. TCRdb itself ran the multiplex PCR reads through MiXCR, one entry per CDR3 protein. The sample consists of over 150,000 distinct CDR3 sequences, 17% of them appearing once. The sequenced material came from blood. The receptors shown here come from a woman between 45 and 60 years old with Graves' hyperthyroidism. Both conserved end residues are part of each CDR3. The order of the fields is V gene, CDR3 length, J gene, clone size, CDR3 protein. A row's size may be missing; if present it is once, few, many or a size class.

TRBV7-2	14	TRBJ2-3	many	CASSFPGEPDTQYF
TRBV7-2	13	TRBJ1-2	many	CASSTTMLVGYTF
TRBV7-9	15	TRBJ2-2	many	CASSPTGVSTGELFF
TRBV7-8	12	TRBJ2-1	many	CASTQQRTEQFF
TRBV5-1	14	TRBJ2-3	many	CASSLAGPTDTQYF
TRBV7-9	15	TRBJ2-7	many	CASSPSGTGAYEQYF
TRBV6-5	16	TRBJ2-2	many	CASSYGSGGAAGELFF
TRBV12-3/TRBV12-4	15	TRBJ1-5	many	CASRWGTGRNQPQHF
TRBV7-9	17	TRBJ1-2	few	CASSPRFALGGNYGYTF
TRBV5-8	15	TRBJ2-5	many	CASSLAVTASETQYF
TRBV9	15	TRBJ2-5	many	CASSVGGDYQETQYF
TRBV20-1	16	TRBJ2-1	many	CSAIGSGGVSYNEQFF
TRBV9	14	TRBJ2-4	.	CASSSGINKNIQYF
TRBV20-1	15	TRBJ1-5	many	CSARERQAENQPQHF
TRBV28	13	TRBJ2-4	many	CASTTSGGNIQYF
TRBV24-1	14	TRBJ1-1	many	CATSPRQGVRGAFF
TRBV3-1	12	TRBJ1-1	many	CASSHLNAEAFF
TRBV19	14	TRBJ2-3	many	CASSGRGVADTQYF
TRBV3-1	12	TRBJ2-2	many	CASSSSAGELFF
TRBV5-1	14	TRBJ2-3	many	CASSSGTPRDTQYF
TRBV28	15	TRBJ2-7	many	CASSQWTEIPYEQYF
TRBV29-1	14	TRBJ1-3	many	CSVARQGYGNTIYF
TRBV5-1	13	TRBJ1-2	many	CASSLVGEYGYTF
TRBV28	15	TRBJ1-6	many	CASSLPSQSNSPLHF
TRBV7-9	15	TRBJ1-2	.	CASSVSGRDRDDYTF
TRBV7-9	12	TRBJ2-7	many	CASSLTGDEQYF
TRBV5-4	12	TRBJ2-7	.	CASSLEYYEQYF
TRBV19	15	TRBJ1-1	many	CASRGRGRMNTEAFF
TRBV11-2	14	TRBJ2-1	many	CASSDGTGKYEQFF
TRBV2	12	TRBJ2-7	many	CASRQNWDEQYF
TRBV9	12	TRBJ2-2	many	CASNGNTGELFF
TRBV3-1	12	TRBJ1-2	many	CASSQAGFGYTF
TRBV20-1	13	TRBJ1-3	many	CSAGGLSGNTIYF
TRBV2	16	TRBJ2-7	many	CASSGTGLTSLYEQYF
TRBV9	15	TRBJ1-1	.	CASSPPGLWTTEAFF
TRBV5-4	14	TRBJ1-2	many	CASSLDTGVRGYTF
TRBV20-1	12	TRBJ1-5	few	CSAGQTNQPQHF
TRBV15	11	TRBJ2-1	many	CATSEANEQFF
TRBV12-3/TRBV12-4	15	TRBJ2-1	many	CASSPDRAPYNEQFF
TRBV18	15	TRBJ1-5	many	CASSPPAGSNQPQHF
TRBV28	15	TRBJ2-7	many	CASSPGGTGTYEQYF
TRBV18	15	TRBJ2-1	many	CASSLTGGAGNEQFF
TRBV3-1	15	TRBJ2-7	.	CASSPRTGGPNEQYF
TRBV4-1	14	TRBJ1-1	.	CASSQARTNTEAFF
TRBV18	13	TRBJ1-5	.	CASSRTGGQPQHF
TRBV4-2	13	TRBJ2-4	.	CASSQEQKNIQYF
TRBV7-8	14	TRBJ1-2	many	CASGNRDWSYGYTF
TRBV11-2	16	TRBJ2-7	few	CASSITTGGRSYEQYF
TRBV6-2/TRBV6-3	13	TRBJ1-1	many	CASSYRQAPEAFF
TRBV4-1	13	TRBJ2-2	.	CASSQDRAGELFF
TRBV6-1	14	TRBJ2-3	.	CASSGEARSDTQYF
TRBV7-3	15	TRBJ1-6	.	CASRQGANYNSPLHF
TRBV20-1	14	TRBJ2-7	many	CSARDRTALREQYF